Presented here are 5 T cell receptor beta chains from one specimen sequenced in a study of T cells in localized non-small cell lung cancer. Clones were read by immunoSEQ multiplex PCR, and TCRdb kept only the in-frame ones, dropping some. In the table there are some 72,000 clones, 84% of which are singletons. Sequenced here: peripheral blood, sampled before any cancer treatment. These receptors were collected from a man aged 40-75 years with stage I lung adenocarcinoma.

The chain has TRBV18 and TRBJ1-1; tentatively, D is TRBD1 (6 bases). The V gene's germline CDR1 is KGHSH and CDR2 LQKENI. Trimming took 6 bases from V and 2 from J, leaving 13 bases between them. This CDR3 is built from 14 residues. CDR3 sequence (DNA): TGTGCCAGCTCGCAAGGGGGTAGAAACACTGAAGCTTTCTTT. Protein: CASSQGGRNTEAFF.

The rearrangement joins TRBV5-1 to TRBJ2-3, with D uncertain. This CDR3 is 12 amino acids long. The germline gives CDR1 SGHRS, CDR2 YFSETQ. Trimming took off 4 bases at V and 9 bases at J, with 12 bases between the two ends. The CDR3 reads CASSGDSWTQYF. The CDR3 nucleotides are TGCGCCAGCAGCGGAGACTCTTGGACGCAGTATTTT.

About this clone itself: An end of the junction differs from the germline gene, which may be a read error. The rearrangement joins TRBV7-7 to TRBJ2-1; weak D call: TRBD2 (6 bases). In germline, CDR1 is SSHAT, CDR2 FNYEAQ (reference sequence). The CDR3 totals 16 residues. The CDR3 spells CASSLAETRDYNEQFF. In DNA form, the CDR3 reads TGTGCTAGCAGCTTAGCCGAGACTAGGGACTACAATGAGCAGTTCTTC.

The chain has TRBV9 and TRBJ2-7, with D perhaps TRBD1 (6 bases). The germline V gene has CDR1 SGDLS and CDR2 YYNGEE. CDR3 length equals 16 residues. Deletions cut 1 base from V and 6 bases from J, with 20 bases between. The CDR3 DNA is TGTGCCAGCAGCGTAAGTTCAGGGGCATTTCTCGGCGAGCAGTACTTC. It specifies CASSVSSGAFLGEQYF.

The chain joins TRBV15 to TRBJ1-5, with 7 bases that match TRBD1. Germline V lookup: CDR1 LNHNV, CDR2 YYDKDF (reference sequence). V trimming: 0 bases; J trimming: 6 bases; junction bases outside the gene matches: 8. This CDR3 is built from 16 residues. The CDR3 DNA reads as TGTGCCACCAGCAGAGACGGACAGGTGGGGGGTCAGCCCCAGCATTTT. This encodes CATSRDGQVGGQPQHF. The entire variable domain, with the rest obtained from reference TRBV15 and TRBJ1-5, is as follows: DAMVIQNPRYQVTQFGKPVTLSCSQTLNHNVMYWYQQKSSQAPKLLFHYYDKDFNNEADTPDNFQSRRPNTSFCFLDIRSPGLGDTAMYLCATSRDGQVGGQPQHFGDGTRLSIL.